Following are 24 T cell receptor beta chains from one sample sequenced in a study of cytomegalovirus exposure and HLA in healthy donors. The PCR had 60 Vbeta and 13 Jbeta primers. Profiling relied on immunoSEQ multiplex PCR, and the TCRdb table lists in-frame clones only, not all of them. Counted here are 120,000 or so clones, roughly three quarters occurring once; the ten biggest clones make up roughly 2%. Sequenced material: PBMCs. The receptors here all came from a man in his late teens or twenties in good health and CMV-seronegative.

The rearrangement links TRBV29-1 to TRBJ2-5; 14 positions agree with TRBD2. From germline, CDR1 is SQVTM and CDR2 ANQGSEA. Trimming removed 3 bases from V and 5 bases from J; junction bases left unmatched: 8. The CDR3 covers 16 residues. As DNA, the CDR3 is TGCAGCGTTGATTTGTCGGGACTAGCGGGAGTTGAGACCCAGTACTTC. Protein: CSVDLSGLAGVETQYF.

The V gene is TRBV12-5, the J gene TRBJ2-1; the match to TRBD2 covers 13 bases. V shed 4 bases, J shed 0 bases, and the junction held 15 bases outside the gene matches. Looked up from germline, CDR1 is LGHNT and CDR2 is FRNRAP. This CDR3 has 21 residues. For the CDR3, the DNA is TGTGCTAGTGGTTCCGCGGGGGGGGGACTAGCGGGACCAATCTCCTACAATGAGCAGTTCTTC. Protein sequence: CASGSAGGGLAGPISYNEQFF.

J is TRBJ2-1 and V is TRBV9; TRBD2 aligns across 8 bases. The CDR3 is 15 amino acids. CDR1 is SGDLS, CDR2 YYNGEE, per germline. Losses at the gene ends were 2 bases for V and 3 bases for J; bases not matched to a gene: 4. The CDR3 reads CASSVVSGSYNEQFF. CDR3 in DNA: TGTGCCAGCAGCGTCGTCAGCGGGAGCTACAATGAGCAGTTCTTC.

The gene calls are TRBV19 and TRBJ2-7, with a weak D call TRBD1 (5 bases). This CDR3 comprises 15 residues. The germline CDR1 and CDR2 sequences are LNHDA and SQIVND (reference sequence). Trimming took off 5 bases at V and 5 bases at J, with 19 bases between the two ends. The CDR3 reads CASSPRGRESDEQYF. CDR3 DNA: TGTGCCAGTAGTCCCCGAGGCAGGGAATCGGACGAGCAGTACTTC.

The chain is built from TRBV25-1 and TRBJ2-3; 8 positions agree with TRBD1. V was pared by 2 bases and J by 0 bases, with 7 bases of the junction left unmatched. The CDR3 loop spans 17 amino acids. The V gene's germline CDR1 is MGHDK and CDR2 SYGVNS. CDR3 bases: TGTGCCAGCAGTGAAAGGACAGGGCCTTCTAGCACAGATACGCAGTATTTT. Protein product: CASSERTGPSSTDTQYF.

This clone was counted a few times. The rearrangement uses TRBV4-2 and TRBJ2-7, with 12 bases aligning to TRBD1. Germline CDR1 reads LGHNA; CDR2 reads YNFKEQ. The CDR3 sequence is 16 residues long. The V and J ends lost 3 bases and 6 bases, in that order; junction bases with no gene match: 9. The CDR3 region is CASSQSRGTGGAEQYF. Written as DNA, the CDR3 is TGTGCCAGCAGCCAGTCTCGCGGGACAGGGGGCGCCGAGCAGTACTTC.

CDR3 sequence (DNA): TGTGCCAGCAGCCGGACTAGCGGGAGGGCCACCTTTGAAGAGACCCAGTACTTC. Its protein product is CASSRTSGRATFEETQYF. The chain links TRBV4-2 to TRBJ2-5, with TRBD2 matching 15 bases. V shed 4 bases, J shed 3 bases, and the junction held 9 bases outside the gene matches. Germline V gene sequence: CDR1 LGHNA, CDR2 YNFKEQ. This CDR3 has 18 amino acids.

The chain employs TRBV6-6 and TRBJ1-4; tentative D call: TRBD1 (6 bases). V lost 10 bases to trimming and J lost 5 bases, with 20 bases between them. Germline CDR1 reads MNHNY; CDR2 reads SVGAGI (reference sequence). This CDR3 contains 15 residues. CDR3 DNA sequence: TGTGCCACCGATGCGGCGGGGGGCACCAATGAAAAACTGTTTTTT. Its translation: CATDAAGGTNEKLFF.

This chain links TRBV7-2 with TRBJ1-5; TRBD1 might be the D (5 bases). The CDR3 contains 15 residues. V gave up 1 base and J gave up 5 bases, with 12 bases separating them. CDR1 SGHTA and CDR2 FQGNSA come from the germline V gene. The CDR3 bases are TGTGCCAGCAGCTTAGAAGGAGGGGTTGATCAGCCCCAGCATTTT. Translation gives CASSLEGGVDQPQHF. The full variable domain, its missing parts supplied by reference TRBV7-2 and TRBJ1-5, is GAGVSQSPSNKVTEKGKDVELRCDPISGHTALYWYRQSLGQGLEFLIYFQGNSAPDKSGLPSDRFSAERTGGSVSTLTIQRTQQEDSAVYLCASSLEGGVDQPQHFGDGTRLSIL.

The rearrangement links TRBV9 to TRBJ2-7; 12 nucleotides match TRBD2. Looked up from germline, CDR1 is SGDLS and CDR2 is YYNGEE. The CDR3 loop spans 15 amino acids. V trimming: 1 base; J trimming: 7 bases; junction bases outside the gene matches: 6. The CDR3 DNA reads as TGTGCCAGCAGCGTAACTAGCGGGGGGCGTTGGGAGCAGTACTTC. Translation: CASSVTSGGRWEQYF.

V is TRBV2 and J is TRBJ1-5; TRBD1 matches 7 bases. The J segment lost 1 base and the V segment lost 5 bases, leaving 5 bases of the junction unmatched. CDR3 length: 15 residues. Germline values: CDR1 SNHLY, CDR2 FYNNEI. The CDR3 nucleotides read TGTGCCAGCAGTCAAGACAGGGTGAGCAATCAGCCCCAGCATTTT. As protein: CASSQDRVSNQPQHF.

This clone is a singleton in its sample. The rearrangement joins TRBV29-1 to TRBJ1-1; maybe TRBD1 (6 bases). Germline CDR1 reads SQVTM; CDR2 reads ANQGSEA. CDR3 length: 11 residues. Trimming took off 8 bases at V and 8 bases at J, with 15 bases between the two ends. CDR3 bases: TGCAGCTTTCAGGGGTTCAGGGAAGCTTTCTTT. As protein: CSFQGFREAFF. Full variable domain (remainder filled in from reference TRBV29-1 and TRBJ1-1): SAVISQKPSRDICQRGTSLTIQCQVDSQVTMMFWYRQQPGQSLTLIATANQGSEATYESGFVIDKFPISRPNLTFSTLTVSNMSPEDSSIYLCSFQGFREAFFGQGTRLTVV.

V and J are TRBV29-1 and TRBJ2-6; D might be TRBD2 (6 bases). This CDR3 is 14 amino acids long. The germline CDR1 and CDR2 sequences are SQVTM and ANQGSEA. The V gene lost 6 bases and the J gene lost 4 bases, with 13 bases spanning the gap. The CDR3 is CSVEGPTGANVLTF. In DNA form, the CDR3 reads TGCAGCGTGGAGGGACCGACCGGGGCCAACGTCCTGACTTTC.

The J gene is TRBJ1-2, the V gene TRBV28; TRBD1 might be the D (5 bases). The CDR3 totals 15 residues. Trimming shortened V by 7 bases and J by 2 bases, and 17 bases separated the two germline ends. Germline assignment: CDR1 MDHEN and CDR2 SYDVKM. The CDR3 reads CASTTLGAGNYGYTF. The CDR3 nucleotides read TGTGCCAGCACCACCCTTGGGGCAGGGAACTATGGCTACACCTTC.

The chain carries TRBV9 and TRBJ2-3; 10 bases match TRBD2. Trimming cost V 4 bases and J 4 bases; bases outside gene matches: 18. The CDR3 contains 19 residues. Germline V CDR1 and CDR2: SGDLS, YYNGEE. CDR3 residues: CASSPGLAKSITRADTQYF. The CDR3 DNA reads as TGTGCCAGCAGCCCGGGACTAGCGAAAAGCATTACTAGGGCAGATACGCAGTATTTT.

This chain uses TRBV7-9 with TRBJ1-4; perhaps TRBD1 as D (5 bases). V lost 5 bases and J 0 bases, leaving 19 bases between the germline ends. The germline gives CDR1 SEHNR, CDR2 FQNEAQ (reference sequence). This CDR3 is built from 18 residues. The chain's CDR3 is CASSPGRGELPTNEKLFF. DNA for the CDR3: TGTGCCAGCAGCCCGGGGAGGGGCGAGCTCCCAACTAATGAAAAACTGTTTTTT.

This CDR3 reads CASSPGRMGYEQYF. CDR3 DNA sequence: TGTGCCAGCAGCCCGGGTCGTATGGGCTACGAGCAGTACTTC. J is TRBJ2-7 and V is TRBV5-6; D is uncertain. With 4 bases removed from V and 3 bases from J, the gap between germline ends came to 14 bases. The CDR3 is 14 amino acids. CDR1 SGHDT and CDR2 YYEEEE come from the germline V gene.

In the case of this clone: Its ends do not fully match the called genes, so a read error is possible. The genes are TRBV7-9 and TRBJ1-6; no reliable D call. The CDR3 has 16 residues. From germline, CDR1 is SEHNR and CDR2 FQNEAQ (reference sequence). In DNA, the CDR3 is TGTTCCAGCAGCCCCCTCGGCAGGTATATCCCCGCACCCCTCCACTTT. Its protein product is CSSSPLGRYIPAPLHF. The full variable domain, with the rest looked up from reference TRBV7-9 and TRBJ1-6, is DTGVSQNPRHKITKRGQNVTFRCDPISEHNRLYWYRQTLGQGPEFLTYFQNEAQLEKSRLLSDRFSAERPKGSFSTLEIQRTEQGDSAMYLCSSSPLGRYIPAPLHFGNGTRLTVT.

The genes are TRBV2 and TRBJ2-5; no clear D gene. The V end lost 4 bases, the J end lost 1 base, and 7 bases lay between the germline ends. The CDR3 extends over 13 amino acids. Per the germline V gene, CDR1 is SNHLY and CDR2 is FYNNEI. This CDR3 is CASSGNSQETQYF. The CDR3 DNA reads as TGTGCCAGCAGTGGTAACAGCCAAGAGACCCAGTACTTC. The variable domain in full, with the rest retrieved from reference TRBV2 and TRBJ2-5, is EPEVTQTPSHQVTQMGQEVILRCVPISNHLYFYWYRQILGQKVEFLVSFYNNEISEKSEIFDDQFSVERPDGSNFTLKIRSTKLEDSAMYFCASSGNSQETQYFGPGTRLLVL.

This sequence joins TRBV7-9 and TRBJ2-7, with TRBD1 as a possible D gene (6 bases). The CDR3 consists of 14 residues. Germline V gene data show CDR1 as SEHNR and CDR2 as FQNEAQ (reference sequence). V was clipped by 3 bases and J by 0 bases, with 9 bases between them. CDR3: CASSFGTYSYEQYF. In DNA, the CDR3 is TGTGCCAGCAGCTTCGGGACATACTCCTACGAGCAGTACTTC.

V gene TRBV11-3 combines with J gene TRBJ2-1, with TRBD1 matching over 8 bases. The CDR3 loop spans 15 amino acids. Germline lookup yields CDR1 SGHNT and CDR2 YENEEA. J lost 7 bases, V lost 0 bases, and 5 bases had no gene match. CDR3 DNA sequence: TGTGCCAGCAGCTTAGACAGGGGGCGCCTTAATGAGCAGTTCTTC. Amino acids: CASSLDRGRLNEQFF.

The chain carries TRBV5-6 and TRBJ2-3, with 7 bases identical to TRBD2. CDR1 SGHDT and CDR2 YYEEEE come from the germline V gene. After removal of 6 bases from V and 3 bases from J, the junction contained 10 bases not matched to a gene. The CDR3 extends over 15 amino acids. Here the CDR3 reads CASTADGGSTDTQYF. The CDR3 nucleotides read TGTGCCAGCACCGCAGATGGCGGGAGTACAGATACGCAGTATTTT.

The chain employs TRBV7-2 and TRBJ2-7; tentative D call: TRBD2 (5 bases). The germline V and J ends were trimmed by 5 bases and 7 bases, with 18 bases remaining between them. Germline V gene sequence: CDR1 SGHTA, CDR2 FQGNSA. CDR3 length: 14 residues. The CDR3, as DNA: TGTGCCAGCAGCCGGTGGCAAGAGGGTTCTGAGCAGTACTTC. It translates to CASSRWQEGSEQYF.

J is TRBJ2-5 and V is TRBV5-1; D uncertain. Between the trimmed V and J ends, which lost 10 bases and 4 bases, there was a span of 17 bases. CDR1 and CDR2 from the germline V gene are SGHRS and YFSETQ. CDR3 size: 13 residues. CDR3: CASSTPDLETQYF. The CDR3 bases are TGCGCCTCAAGTACCCCAGACTTAGAGACCCAGTACTTC.